Sequencing of this TCR beta chain was carried out in a study of blood T cell repertoires in COVID-19. Study as a whole: PBMCs, B-cell-depleted T cells, or T cells provided the cDNA or gDNA that made up the material.

Authors' data handling: Using reference gene primer amplification, nucleated cell counts were estimated. Here immunoSEQ multiplex PCR was the method, and the copy in TCRdb shows in-frame clones only, minus some. V and J calls and clone size come straight from that table; D and trimming were deduced from the DNA. The repertoire has about 100,000 clones, just under 80% of them found once; the top ten carry under 20%. V lost 3 bases, J lost 4 bases, and 18 bases lay in between. The CDR3 has 15 amino acids. Per the germline V gene, CDR1 is DFQATT and CDR2 is SNEGSKA (reference sequence). This rearrangement joins TRBV20-1 to TRBJ1-1; a weak D match, TRBD1 (6 bases). Sequenced material: peripheral blood. The source is a human donor in a cohort sampled during active COVID-19. The CDR3 DNA reads TGCAGTGCTAGTCGGCTCGAAATCAGGGGCACTGAAGCTTTCTTT. The encoded protein is CSASRLEIRGTEAFF.